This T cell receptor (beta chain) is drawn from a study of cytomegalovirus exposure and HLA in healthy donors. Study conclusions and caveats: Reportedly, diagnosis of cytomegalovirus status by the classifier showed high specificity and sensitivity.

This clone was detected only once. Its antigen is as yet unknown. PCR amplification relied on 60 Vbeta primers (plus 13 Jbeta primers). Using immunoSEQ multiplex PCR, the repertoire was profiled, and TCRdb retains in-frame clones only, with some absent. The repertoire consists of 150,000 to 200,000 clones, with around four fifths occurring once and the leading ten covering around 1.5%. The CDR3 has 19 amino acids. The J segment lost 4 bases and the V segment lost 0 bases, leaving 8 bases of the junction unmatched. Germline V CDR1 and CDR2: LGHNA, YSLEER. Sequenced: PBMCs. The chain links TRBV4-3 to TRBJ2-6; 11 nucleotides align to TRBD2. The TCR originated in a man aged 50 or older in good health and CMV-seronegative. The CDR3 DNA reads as TGCGCCAGCAGCCAAGAAGCACTAGCGGGAGCCAAAGGGGCCAACGTCCTGACTTTC. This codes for CASSQEALAGAKGANVLTF.